Each of the 4 T cell receptor beta chains below was sequenced from the same sample in a study of T cell responses to AZD1222 COVID-19 vaccine. Profiled with immunoSEQ multiplex PCR; TCRdb holds only in-frame clones, not every one. Here the sample spans under 140,000 clones, approximately 90% being singletons. The sample was peripheral blood, taken 28 days after the second AZD1222 dose. The receptor set was obtained from an adult who received the AZD1222 COVID-19 vaccine.

This clone was seen a handful of times. The genes are TRBV9 and TRBJ2-3; 7 positions match TRBD2. CDR3 length: 15 amino acids. With V trimmed by 0 bases and J by 2 bases, 3 bases remained unmatched. CDR1 SGDLS and CDR2 YYNGEE come from the germline V gene. The CDR3 is CASSVDGGFTDTQYF. The CDR3, as DNA: TGTGCCAGCAGCGTAGACGGGGGGTTCACAGATACGCAGTATTTT.

This clone appeared a few times. This rearrangement joins TRBV7-8 to TRBJ1-2; TRBD1 might be the D (5 bases). The V gene lost 0 bases and the J gene lost 3 bases, with 20 bases spanning the gap. The V gene's germline CDR1 is SGHVS and CDR2 FQNEAQ. The CDR3 covers 18 residues. The DNA of the CDR3 is TGTGCCAGCAGCTTAGCGAGTGGAACGACAGCAGTTTACTATGGCTACACCTTC. Translated: CASSLASGTTAVYYGYTF. Looking up the rest from reference TRBV7-8 and TRBJ1-2 gives the full variable domain: GAGVSQSPRYKVAKRGQDVALRCDPISGHVSLFWYQQALGQGPEFLTYFQNEAQLDKSGLPSDRFFAERPEGSVSTLKIQRTQQEDSAVYLCASSLASGTTAVYYGYTFGSGTRLTVV.

The chain carries TRBV10-3 and TRBJ1-6; D perhaps matches TRBD1 (5 bases). Germline V CDR1 and CDR2: ENHRY, SYGVKD. The CDR3 contains 14 residues. Trimming shortened V by 10 bases and J by 3 bases, and 13 bases separated the two germline ends. CDR3 nucleotides: TGTGCCACAACGACGGGACTCTATAATTCACCCCTCCACTTT. Protein product: CATTTGLYNSPLHF.

The chain has TRBV3-1 (or the pseudogene TRBV3-2) and TRBJ1-4; D might be TRBD1 (6 bases). With 4 bases removed from V and 8 bases from J, the gap between germline ends came to 14 bases. Germline CDR1 and CDR2: LGHDT and YNNKEL (reference sequence). This CDR3 contains 14 residues. The CDR3 sequence is CASSLSGGAEKLFF. The DNA of the CDR3 is TGTGCCAGCAGCCTCAGTGGGGGCGCAGAAAAACTGTTTTTT.